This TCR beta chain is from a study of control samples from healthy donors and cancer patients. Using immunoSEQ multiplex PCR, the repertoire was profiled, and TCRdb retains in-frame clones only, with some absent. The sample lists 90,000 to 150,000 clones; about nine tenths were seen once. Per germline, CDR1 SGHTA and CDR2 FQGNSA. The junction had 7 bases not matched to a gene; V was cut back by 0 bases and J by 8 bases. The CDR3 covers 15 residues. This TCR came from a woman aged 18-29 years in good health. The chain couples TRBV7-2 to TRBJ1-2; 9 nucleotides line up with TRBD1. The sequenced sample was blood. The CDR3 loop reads CASSLALQGAGGYTF. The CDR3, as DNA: TGTGCCAGCAGCTTAGCCCTACAGGGGGCGGGGGGCTACACCTTC.